This section outlines one T cell receptor beta chain sequence together with its context. What it binds is unknown. Other DNA variants within this sample encode the same CDR3. This entry is derived from a study of shared clonotypes between healthy human individuals. Overall study results and limits: Memory subsets had estimated richness that was generally smaller than that of naive subsets.

The CDR3 has 13 residues. The J segment lost 1 base and the V segment lost 4 bases, leaving 2 bases of the junction unmatched. The germline V gene encodes CDR1 SGHRS and CDR2 YFSETQ. Sequencing was at deep level. Using immunoSEQ multiplex PCR, the repertoire was profiled, and TCRdb retains in-frame clones only, with some absent. The sample consists of some 1,600,000 clones, approximately 98% of them appearing once. The receptor's source is a man aged 25 to 40 in good health. The gene calls are TRBV5-1 and TRBJ2-7; 7 nucleotides agree with TRBD2. Sequencing was carried out using naive CD4+ T cells sorted from blood. This sample's subset: CD45RA+ positively selected. The CDR3 loop is CASSSGASYEQYF. CDR3 in DNA: TGCGCCAGCAGCAGCGGGGCTTCCTACGAGCAGTACTTC.